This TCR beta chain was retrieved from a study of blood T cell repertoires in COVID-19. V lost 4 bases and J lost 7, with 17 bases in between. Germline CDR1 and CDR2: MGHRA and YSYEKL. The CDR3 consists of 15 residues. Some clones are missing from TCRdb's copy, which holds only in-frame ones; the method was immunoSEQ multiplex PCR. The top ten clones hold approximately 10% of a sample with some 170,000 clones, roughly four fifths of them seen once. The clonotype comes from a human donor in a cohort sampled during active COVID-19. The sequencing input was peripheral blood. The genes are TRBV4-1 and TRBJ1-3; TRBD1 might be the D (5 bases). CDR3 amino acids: CASSPGGYGVNTIYF. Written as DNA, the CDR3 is TGCGCCAGCAGCCCGGGGGGGTATGGGGTTAACACCATATATTTT.